Listed below are T cell receptor beta chains from one sample, sequenced in a study of T cell responses to AZD1222 COVID-19 vaccine. Libraries were prepared by immunoSEQ multiplex PCR; TCRdb keeps only in-frame clonotypes and omits some of them. The data hold more than 110,000 clones, with approximately 83% observed a single time. Sample: peripheral blood, taken on day 0 of AZD1222 vaccination. These receptors were obtained from an adult in good health. Both conserved end residues are part of each CDR3. The D gene is left open where the match is weak. Clone size is given for some rows only: seen once, a few or many times, or a class if the clone is expanded.

D: NA; V: TRBV20-1; length: 13; J: TRBJ1-3; size: NA; DNA: TGCAGTGCTAGTTGGCCCTCTGGAAACACCATATATTTT; CDR3: CSASWPSGNTIYF
D: NA; V: TRBV5-1; length: 11; J: TRBJ2-1; size: NA; DNA: TGCGCCAGCAGCTTCTCAAATGAGCAGTTCTTC; CDR3: CASSFSNEQFF
D: NA; V: TRBV28; length: 15; J: TRBJ1-3; size: NA; DNA: TGTGCCAGCAGTTCGGATGGGGGGGCAGGAAACACCATATATTTT; CDR3: CASSSDGGAGNTIYF
D: TRBD1; V: TRBV4-1; length: 15; J: TRBJ1-2; size: NA; DNA: TGCGCCAGCAGCCTAGGACAGGACATCTCCTATGGCTACACCTTC; CDR3: CASSLGQDISYGYTF
D: NA; V: TRBV15; length: 13; J: TRBJ2-5; size: NA; DNA: TGTGCCACCAGCAGACCACCCGGGCAGACCCAGTACTTC; CDR3: CATSRPPGQTQYF
D: NA; V: TRBV11-2; length: 13; J: TRBJ1-5; size: NA; DNA: TGTGCCAGCAGCTTAAGTTTCAATCAGCCCCAGCATTTT; CDR3: CASSLSFNQPQHF
D: NA; V: TRBV5-1; length: 14; J: TRBJ1-2; size: NA; DNA: TGCGCCAGCAGCCCGGGACAAACCGTTGATGGCTACACCTTC; CDR3: CASSPGQTVDGYTF
D: TRBD1; V: TRBV19; length: 15; J: TRBJ2-7; size: few; DNA: TGTGCCAGTACCCAGGGGGCAGGGGGAAGCTACGAGCAGTACTTC; CDR3: CASTQGAGGSYEQYF
D: NA; V: TRBV6-5; length: 12; J: TRBJ1-4; size: few; DNA: TGTGCCGCCCAGGGAATGAATGAAAAACTGTTTTTT; CDR3: CAAQGMNEKLFF
D: TRBD1; V: TRBV19; length: 15; J: TRBJ1-2; size: NA; DNA: TGTGCCAGTACCCCCCAGAGGGGGCCGGGGTATGGCTACACCTTC; CDR3: CASTPQRGPGYGYTF
D: NA; V: TRBV7-9; length: 13; J: TRBJ1-1; size: NA; DNA: TGTGCCAGCAGCTTATCCCCGACCACTGAAGCTTTCTTT; CDR3: CASSLSPTTEAFF
D: NA; V: TRBV11-3; length: 13; J: TRBJ1-3; size: NA; DNA: TGTGCCAGCAGCTTGGGGCCGTCCGGCACCATATATTTT; CDR3: CASSLGPSGTIYF
D: TRBD1; V: TRBV28; length: 15; J: TRBJ1-2; size: NA; DNA: TGTGCCAGCAGCCCGGCAGGGGGCGGGGACTATGGCTACACCTTC; CDR3: CASSPAGGGDYGYTF
D: NA; V: TRBV19; length: 13; J: TRBJ1-2; size: NA; DNA: TGTGCCAGTACTTTGGGAGTTTACTATGGCTACACCTTC; CDR3: CASTLGVYYGYTF
D: NA; V: TRBV6-5; length: 15; J: TRBJ1-1; size: NA; DNA: TGTGCCAGCAGTTACTCGATAGACGGTAACACTGAAGCTTTCTTT; CDR3: CASSYSIDGNTEAFF
D: NA; V: TRBV2; length: 13; J: TRBJ1-6; size: NA; DNA: TGTGCCAGCATGAGAGCCCCCAATTCACCCCTCCACTTT; CDR3: CASMRAPNSPLHF
D: NA; V: TRBV14; length: 12; J: TRBJ2-5; size: NA; DNA: TGTGCCAGCAGCCAATCCCCGGAGACCCAGTACTTC; CDR3: CASSQSPETQYF
D: NA; V: TRBV5-8; length: 15; J: TRBJ1-5; size: NA; DNA: TGTGCCAGCAGCGCCAATTGGAGGGGCAATCAGCCCCAGCATTTT; CDR3: CASSANWRGNQPQHF
D: TRBD2; V: TRBV5-1; length: 16; J: TRBJ2-1; size: NA; DNA: TGCGCCAGCAGCTGGACTAGCGGGAGTATATACAATGAGCAGTTCTTC; CDR3: CASSWTSGSIYNEQFF
D: NA; V: TRBV7-8; length: 15; J: TRBJ1-5; size: NA; DNA: TGTGCCAGCAGCTTAGAAGCCGGGAGCAATCAGCCCCAGCATTTT; CDR3: CASSLEAGSNQPQHF
D: TRBD1; V: TRBV6-5; length: 14; J: TRBJ1-2; size: NA; DNA: TGTGCCAGCAGCCTGCACACCGGGACAGGTGGCTACACCTTC; CDR3: CASSLHTGTGGYTF
D: NA; V: TRBV7-9; length: 14; J: TRBJ2-5; size: NA; DNA: TGTGCCAGCAGCTTAGTCTTTCGAGGAGAGACCCAGTACTTC; CDR3: CASSLVFRGETQYF
D: NA; V: TRBV28; length: 11; J: TRBJ1-4; size: NA; DNA: TGTGCCAGCAGAAAGAATGAAAAACTGTTTTTT; CDR3: CASRKNEKLFF
D: NA; V: TRBV24-1; length: 11; J: TRBJ1-1; size: few; DNA: TGTGCCACCACCCCGGGGGGGGGAGCTTTCTTT; CDR3: CATTPGGGAFF
D: TRBD2; V: TRBV10-3; length: 15; J: TRBJ2-1; size: NA; DNA: TGTGCCATCAGTGAGTCGGGAGGGATATACAATGAGCAGTTCTTC; CDR3: CAISESGGIYNEQFF
D: NA; V: TRBV19; length: 14; J: TRBJ1-2; size: NA; DNA: TGTGCCAGTAGAAGGGGCGGGACTAACTATGGCTACACCTTC; CDR3: CASRRGGTNYGYTF
D: NA; V: TRBV11-3; length: 12; J: TRBJ1-1; size: once; DNA: TGTGCCAGCCCTGACCTGAACACTGAAGCTTTCTTT; CDR3: CASPDLNTEAFF
D: TRBD1; V: TRBV2; length: 16; J: TRBJ1-5; size: NA; DNA: TGTGCCAGCAGTGGTGACAGGGAGTATAGCAATCAGCCCCAGCATTTT; CDR3: CASSGDREYSNQPQHF
D: NA; V: TRBV7-8; length: 15; J: TRBJ1-2; size: NA; DNA: TGTGCCAGCAGCTTAGTAGTCGGCACTAACTATGGCTACACCTTC; CDR3: CASSLVVGTNYGYTF
D: NA; V: TRBV7-6; length: 14; J: TRBJ1-3; size: NA; DNA: TGTGCCAGCAGCTTGGCAGGGTCAGGAAACACCATATATTTT; CDR3: CASSLAGSGNTIYF